These T cell receptor beta chains were read from a single sample in a study of blood T cell repertoires in COVID-19. Here immunoSEQ multiplex PCR was the method, and the copy in TCRdb shows in-frame clones only, minus some. The repertoire holds approximately 200,000 clones, with approximately 89% as singletons. The sequenced material came from PBMCs or T cells enriched from blood (not recorded which). The source of these receptors is a woman aged 25-40 years who had been exposed to COVID-19. CDR3s include the opening cysteine and the closing phenylalanine or tryptophan. The D gene is left open where the match is weak. Clone size is not always given. Where it is, it says once, few, many or a class for expanded clones.

J gene | D gene | clone size | V gene | CDR3 DNA | CDR3 protein
TRBJ1-1 | . | . | TRBV5-6 | TGTGCCAGCAGCTTGGAGAGAGGTGGAACACTCGTACCATCCACTGAAGCTTTCTTT | CASSLERGGTLVPSTEAFF
TRBJ1-1 | . | . | TRBV10-3 | TGTGCCATCAGTGAGTCACGGACAGCGGCTTTCTTT | CAISESRTAAFF
TRBJ2-1 | . | . | TRBV5-1 | TGCGCCAGCAGCAGAGAGAGACAAATGCAGTTCTTC | CASSRERQMQFF
TRBJ2-1 | . | . | TRBV29-1 | TGCAGCGTTGAGGCGGGGTACAATGAGCAGTTCTTC | CSVEAGYNEQFF
TRBJ2-7 | . | . | TRBV24-1 | TGTGCCACCAGTGATACTCGACAGGTTTACGAGCAGTACTTC | CATSDTRQVYEQYF
TRBJ2-7 | . | . | TRBV4-1 | TGCGCCAGCAGCCAAGACGCCAGGGGATCCTACGAGCAGTACTTC | CASSQDARGSYEQYF
TRBJ2-3 | . | . | TRBV27 | TGTGCCAGCAGCTCGGGGGGCGGTACGCAGTATTTT | CASSSGGGTQYF
TRBJ2-2 | . | . | TRBV5-8 | TGTGCCAGCAGCTTTGGAGGGGAGTCGGGGGAGCTGTTTTTT | CASSFGGESGELFF
TRBJ1-4 | . | . | TRBV4-1 | TGCGCCAGCAGCCAACCCGGGACAACTAATGAAAAACTGTTTTTT | CASSQPGTTNEKLFF
TRBJ1-5 | . | . | TRBV19 | TGTGCCAGTAGTATAGACCGTGGGACATATAGCAATCAGCCCCAGCATTTT | CASSIDRGTYSNQPQHF
TRBJ2-2 | TRBD1 | . | TRBV5-6 | TGTGCCAGCAGCTCCTTAACAGGGGGCACCGGGGAGCTGTTTTTT | CASSSLTGGTGELFF
TRBJ2-7 | . | . | TRBV6-5 | TGTGCCAGCAGTTACCTAGGCGGACTCCTCTACGAGCAGTACTTC | CASSYLGGLLYEQYF
TRBJ2-1 | . | . | TRBV15 | TGTGCCACCAGCAGAGATTTCGGTCTAGCCAACAATGAGCAGTTCTTC | CATSRDFGLANNEQFF
TRBJ2-5 | TRBD1 | . | TRBV7-3 | TGTGCCAGCAGCGCCTCAGGGGGGACCCAGTACTTC | CASSASGGTQYF
TRBJ2-1 | TRBD2 | . | TRBV27 | TGTGCCAGCACCCTAGGGGGTCGCATTAAATATCTAGGCCTAGCGGGAGGGGGTGAGCAGTTCTTC | CASTLGGRIKYLGLAGGGEQFF
TRBJ1-1 | . | . | TRBV16 | TGTGCCAGCAGCCCCCAGGGAGGTCTCACGGCTTTCTTT | CASSPQGGLTAFF
TRBJ2-5 | TRBD2 | . | TRBV12-5 | TGTGCTAGTGGCTCCGGGACTAGCGGGAGTACGGAGACCCAGTACTTC | CASGSGTSGSTETQYF
TRBJ1-6 | . | once | TRBV6-5 | TGTGCCAGCAGTTCCCCCAGCCTAGGAGTGGCACCCCTCCACTTT | CASSSPSLGVAPLHF
TRBJ2-2 | TRBD1 | . | TRBV5-1 | TGCGCCAGCAGTCTAAGGACAGGGGATAGCACCGGGGAGCTGTTTTTT | CASSLRTGDSTGELFF
TRBJ2-7 | . | . | TRBV5-1 | TGCGCCAGCAGCTTGCGCAGCGACTCCTACGAGCAGTACTTC | CASSLRSDSYEQYF
TRBJ1-5 | . | few | TRBV18 | TGTGCCAGCTCACCACAGGGGCGTAATCAGCCCCAGCATTTT | CASSPQGRNQPQHF
TRBJ2-7 | TRBD2 | . | TRBV5-4 | TGTGCCAGCAGCTCCCTTCAGCTAGCGGGAGTCTACGAGCAGTACTTC | CASSSLQLAGVYEQYF
TRBJ1-6 | TRBD1 | . | TRBV7-6 | TGTGCCAGCAGCTTAGGCCCCAGACAGGGTTGGAATTCACCCCTCCACTTT | CASSLGPRQGWNSPLHF
TRBJ1-1 | . | . | TRBV4-1 | TGCGCCAGCAGTAGGGGGGGGAGTACTGAAGCTTTCTTT | CASSRGGSTEAFF
TRBJ1-1 | TRBD1 | . | TRBV11-2 | TGTGCCAGCGTTCAGGGGGTGAACACTGAAGCTTTCTTT | CASVQGVNTEAFF
TRBJ2-7 | . | . | TRBV11-2 | TGTGCCAGCAGCTTAGATGGTGGCAGTCCCTACGAGCAGTACTTC | CASSLDGGSPYEQYF
TRBJ1-1 | . | . | TRBV6-5 | TGTGCCAGCACTCCCTTTGGGACTCAGGGCACTGAAGCTTTCTTT | CASTPFGTQGTEAFF
TRBJ2-5 | TRBD2 | once | TRBV27 | TGTGCCAGCAGTCCTTTACTAGCGGGAGGAAGGGAGACCCAGTACTTC | CASSPLLAGGRETQYF
TRBJ2-2 | . | few | TRBV27 | TGTGCCATCCTAAGGGGCGGGGAGCTGTTTTTT | CAILRGGELFF
TRBJ1-5 | . | . | TRBV18 | TGTGCCAGCTCACCCCAGGGAAATCAGCCCCAGCATTTT | CASSPQGNQPQHF
TRBJ2-1 | . | few | TRBV19 | TGTGCCAGTAGTATAGACCCAGGGCGGTTGCACAATGAGCAGTTCTTC | CASSIDPGRLHNEQFF
TRBJ1-2 | . | . | TRBV28 | TGTGCCAGCGGGGGGGGCGCAGCTCTTGGCTACACCTTC | CASGGGAALGYTF
TRBJ1-1 | TRBD1 | . | TRBV20-1 | TGCAGTGGTTACAGGGGCACTGAAGCTTTCTTT | CSGYRGTEAFF
TRBJ1-2 | . | . | TRBV28 | TGTGCCAGCTTTTCCCGACCAGGGTTCTATGGCTACACCTTC | CASFSRPGFYGYTF
TRBJ1-1 | . | . | TRBV2 | TGTGCCAGCAGTCGCAGGGAAGGGGGTGAAGCTTTCTTT | CASSRREGGEAFF
TRBJ2-6 | . | . | TRBV5-1 | TGCGCCAGCCGCTCCCCGGCTGGGGCCAACGTCCTGACTTTC | CASRSPAGANVLTF
TRBJ2-3 | TRBD2 | once | TRBV5-4 | TGTGCCAGCCATACTGCGGGGGGGACACACACAGATACGCAGTATTTT | CASHTAGGTHTDTQYF
TRBJ2-2 | TRBD1 | . | TRBV19 | TGTGCCAGTAGCACAGGGGTGTCCACCGGGGAGCTGTTTTTT | CASSTGVSTGELFF
TRBJ1-1 | TRBD1 | . | TRBV10-1 | TGCGCCAGCAGTGAGGGGACAGGCCGGGAAGCTTTCTTT | CASSEGTGREAFF
TRBJ1-1 | TRBD1 | . | TRBV29-1 | TGCAGCGTTGATAGTACAGGGGTGAACACTGAAGCTTTCTTT | CSVDSTGVNTEAFF
TRBJ2-6 | . | . | TRBV7-9 | TGTGCCAGCAGCCGCCGGGACAACTCTGGGGCCAACGTCCTGACTTTC | CASSRRDNSGANVLTF
TRBJ2-7 | TRBD1 | . | TRBV5-1 | TGCGCCAGCGGCCGGGACAGCTACGAGCAGTACTTC | CASGRDSYEQYF
TRBJ1-4 | . | once | TRBV20-1 | TGCAGTGCCATAATAGGGACTCTAGGGTTTTTT | CSAIIGTLGFF
TRBJ2-5 | . | . | TRBV5-1 | TGCGCCAGCAGCTTTAACGGCCCGGGACTCTCGGAGACCCAGTACTTC | CASSFNGPGLSETQYF
TRBJ2-5 | . | . | TRBV9 | TGTGCCAGCAGCACAGGGGGGGGGCAAGAGACCCAGTACTTC | CASSTGGGQETQYF
TRBJ2-1 | TRBD2 | . | TRBV2 | TGTGCCAGCCAGGGGTCGGTAGCGGGAGGGCCAGGTTACAATGAGCAGTTCTTC | CASQGSVAGGPGYNEQFF
TRBJ1-1 | TRBD1 | once | TRBV18 | TGTGCCAGCTCAGTGTACAGGGGAGGCCCTGAAGCTTTCTTT | CASSVYRGGPEAFF
TRBJ2-2 | . | . | TRBV30 | TGTGCCTGGAGTGTCTCAGGGGCCGGGGAGCTGTTTTTT | CAWSVSGAGELFF
TRBJ1-5 | . | . | TRBV29-1 | TGCAGCGTTGGAAGCGTCACGGGGCAGCCCCAGCATTTT | CSVGSVTGQPQHF
TRBJ1-2 | . | . | TRBV19 | TGTGCCAGTAGTTCCAGGTCTTCTAACTATGGCTACACCTTC | CASSSRSSNYGYTF
TRBJ2-7 | . | once | TRBV6-5 | TGTGCCAGCAGTTACTCCCACGGTCCCTACGAGCAGTACTTC | CASSYSHGPYEQYF
TRBJ2-3 | TRBD2 | . | TRBV5-1 | TGCGCCAGCAGCCCCGGACTAGCGGGAAGGTCAGATACGCAGTATTTT | CASSPGLAGRSDTQYF
TRBJ2-1 | . | once | TRBV11-2 | TGTGCCAGCAGCCCCCCCTTCGGCGGGACGTCCCAGTTCTTC | CASSPPFGGTSQFF